Shown below are 8 T cell receptor beta chains from a single sample sequenced in a study of blood T cells in healthy people across ages. A second PCR, run for about 7 to 11 cycles, used a sample-barcoded 5' primer plus a J-beta primer mix. TCRdb redid the calling of the 5' RACE reads with MiXCR, one entry per CDR3 protein. The table lists 650,000 to 800,000 distinct CDR3 sequences, under 45% of them singletons. Sequences were obtained from blood. The origin of the receptors is a man in his 60s in good health.

There are a few counts of this clonotype. The chain is built from TRBV7-9 and TRBJ2-1; perhaps TRBD2 as D (6 bases). The CDR3 is 17 amino acids. CDR1 is SEHNR and CDR2 is FQNEAQ in the germline V gene (reference sequence). V was pared by 0 bases and J by 5 bases, with 17 bases between. This CDR3 reads CASSLAEGGVDNNEQFF. The CDR3 DNA is TGTGCCAGCAGCTTAGCCGAGGGCGGGGTAGACAACAATGAGCAGTTCTTC.

The J gene is TRBJ2-1, the V gene TRBV7-2; D gene uncertain. V lost 5 bases to trimming and J lost 2 bases, with 7 bases between them. This CDR3 comprises 13 residues. Looked up from germline, CDR1 is SGHTA and CDR2 is FQGNSA. The CDR3 sequence is CTSSTRTYNEQFF. The CDR3 coding sequence is TGTACCAGCAGCACCCGTACCTACAATGAGCAGTTCTTC. The full variable domain, with the rest looked up from reference TRBV7-2 and TRBJ2-1, is GAGVSQSPSNKVTEKGKDVELRCDPISGHTALYWYRQSLGQGLEFLIYFQGNSAPDKSGLPSDRFSAERTGGSVSTLTIQRTQQEDSAVYLCTSSTRTYNEQFFGPGTRLTVL.

Here the CDR3 reads CASIPSDRGTDTQYF. CDR3 nucleotide sequence: TGTGCCAGTATCCCCTCGGACAGGGGAACAGATACGCAGTATTTT. V and J are TRBV19 and TRBJ2-3, with TRBD1 identical over 9 bases. V trimming: 7 bases; J trimming: 3 bases; junction bases outside the gene matches: 8. Looked up from germline, CDR1 is LNHDA and CDR2 is SQIVND (reference sequence). The CDR3 length is 15 residues.

Concerning this clonotype: The junction departs from germline at one end; a sequencing error may be responsible. The rearrangement joins TRBV6-6 to TRBJ1-6; TRBD1 matches at 7 bases. The CDR3 runs to 15 residues. CDR1 and CDR2 from the germline V gene are MNHNY and SVGAGI (reference sequence). The CDR3 protein is CASSDRPTYNSSLHF. The CDR3 DNA is TGTGCCAGCTCGGACAGGCCGACCTATAATTCATCCCTCCACTTT.

Comments on this clonotype: A junction end diverges from the germline sequence, so it may reflect a read error. The rearrangement links TRBV24-1 to TRBJ2-1; a weak D match, TRBD1 (5 bases). The CDR3 is 17 residues long. CDR1 and CDR2 from the germline V gene are KGHDR and SFDVKD. This CDR3 is CATSNLLDSLLVNEQFF. In DNA, the CDR3 is TGTGCCACCAGTAATTTGCTTGACAGCCTTCTTGTAAATGAGCAGTTCTTC.

This sequence joins TRBV27 and TRBJ2-3, with 10 bases fitting TRBD2. CDR1 and CDR2 from the germline V gene are MNHEY and SMNVEV (reference sequence). J lost 2 bases, V lost 6 bases, and 8 bases had no gene match. The CDR3 extends over 16 amino acids. Here the CDR3 reads CASSAGSGGVTDTQYF. The CDR3 DNA follows: TGTGCCAGCAGCGCGGGGAGCGGGGGGGTCACAGATACGCAGTATTTT.

This clonotype was seen repeatedly, ten times or more. The V gene is TRBV18, the J gene TRBJ2-3, with D unclear. Germline CDR1 is KGHSH and CDR2 is LQKENI. V lost 8 bases to trimming and J lost 4 bases, with 7 bases between them. CDR3 length: 11 residues. CDR3 nucleotide sequence: TGTGCCAGCAGCCCCGCAGATACGCAGTATTTT. Its protein is CASSPADTQYF.

This clonotype was counted a few times. The rearrangement joins TRBV30 to TRBJ2-7, with TRBD2 identical over 7 bases. CDR3 size: 12 residues. CDR1 is GTSNPN and CDR2 is SVGIG in the germline V gene (reference sequence). V gave up 2 bases and J gave up 7 bases; unmatched junction bases: 5. CDR3 DNA: TGTGCCTGGAGTCGGGCGGGGGATGAGCAGTACTTC. It is translated as CAWSRAGDEQYF.